This T cell receptor (beta chain) was captured by sequencing in a study of tumor and adjacent non-tumor tissue in lung cancer. Study-level background: Patients comprised approximately eleven adenocarcinoma, a couple of squamous cell carcinoma and 1 small cell lung cancer.

Three rounds of nested PCR, following a modified ARM-PCR protocol, produced the TCRbeta library. TCRdb called the multiplex PCR reads again in MiXCR, with one record for every CDR3 protein. The sample includes 70,000 to 80,000 distinct CDR3 sequences, over 60% of them seen just once. Sample share makes this clonotype large. Its antigen remains unknown. Germline V CDR1 and CDR2: SGHAT, FQNNGV. V was clipped by 4 bases and J by 7 bases, with 14 bases between them. CDR3 length: 15 residues. The template was RNA from unsorted bulk tissue. The study, taken as a whole, reports: Tumor tissue had significantly higher TCR diversity than normal lung. Patients with more diverse tumor TCRs had worse survival. Tumor repertoires had a smaller top 100 clone share than normal lung.

This TCR derives from a woman in her 40s with non-small cell lung cancer. The chain links TRBV11-2 to TRBJ1-6; D perhaps matches TRBD1 (6 bases). The sequenced sample was lung tumor tissue. CDR3 nucleotide sequence: TGTGCCAGCAGCTCGGACGGACAGCTAAATTCACCCCTCCACTTT. This gives the protein CASSSDGQLNSPLHF.